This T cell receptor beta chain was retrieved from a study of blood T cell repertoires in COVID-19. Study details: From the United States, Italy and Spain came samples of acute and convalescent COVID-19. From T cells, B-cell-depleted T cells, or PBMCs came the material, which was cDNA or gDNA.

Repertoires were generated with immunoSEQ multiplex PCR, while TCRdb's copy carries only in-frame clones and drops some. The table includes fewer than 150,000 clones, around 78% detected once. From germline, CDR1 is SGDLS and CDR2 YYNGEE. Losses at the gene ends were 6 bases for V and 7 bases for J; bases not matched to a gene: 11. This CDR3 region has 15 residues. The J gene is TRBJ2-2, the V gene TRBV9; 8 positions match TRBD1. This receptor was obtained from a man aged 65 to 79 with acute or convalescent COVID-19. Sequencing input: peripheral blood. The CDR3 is CASTRQGRVNGELFF. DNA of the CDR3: TGTGCCAGCACCCGACAGGGGCGTGTTAACGGGGAGCTGTTTTTT.